These T cell receptor beta chains were read from a single sample in a study of blood T cells in healthy people across ages. TCRdb re-called the 5' RACE reads with MiXCR, one entry per CDR3 protein. Among some 1.1 million distinct CDR3 sequences, 35% to 40% were seen once, and the ten largest hold roughly 13%. The sequencing input was blood. These TCRs come from a young man in good health. Both conserved end residues are part of each CDR3. A D gene is named only where the DNA matches it firmly. Only part of the rows carry a size: once, few, many, or a class if the clone is expanded.

v_call	clone_size	j_call	d_call	cdr3_length	cdr3_aa	cdr3_nt
TRBV2	NA	TRBJ1-2	NA	12	CASSEGQYGSTF	TGTGCCAGCAGTGAGGGGCAGTATGGCTCCACCTTC
TRBV2	NA	TRBJ2-3	NA	16	CASIGGKGGITDTQYF	TGTGCCAGCATAGGGGGGAAAGGAGGGATCACAGATACGCAGTATTTT
TRBV12-3/TRBV12-4	few	TRBJ2-5	TRBD1	13	CASSLVGTAAQYF	TGTGCCAGCAGTTTAGTGGGGACAGCTGCCCAGTACTTC
TRBV7-9	many	TRBJ2-1	NA	12	CASSPLNNEQFF	TGTGCCAGCAGCCCCTTGAACAATGAGCAGTTCTTC
TRBV12-3/TRBV12-4	NA	TRBJ1-6	NA	14	CASSLNMQNSPLHF	TGTGCCAGCAGTTTAAATATGCAGAATTCACCCCTCCACTTT
TRBV27	few	TRBJ2-7	TRBD2	16	CASSNIAGANYNEQYF	TGTGCCAGCAGTAATATAGCGGGGGCCAACTACAATGAGCAGTACTTC
TRBV6-2/TRBV6-3	few	TRBJ2-1	TRBD1	15	CASTLLTGGISEQFF	TGTGCCAGCACCCTATTGACAGGGGGCATTAGTGAGCAGTTCTTC
TRBV7-9	NA	TRBJ1-2	NA	15	CASSLGGVHNYGYTF	TGTGCCAGCAGCTTAGGAGGGGTTCATAACTATGGCTACACCTTC
TRBV20-1	NA	TRBJ2-5	NA	15	CSASWGGTLQETQYF	TGCAGTGCTAGTTGGGGGGGGACACTCCAAGAGACCCAGTACTTC
TRBV27	few	TRBJ1-4	TRBD1	21	CASRLAHPLTGTGASSEKLFF	TGTGCCAGCAGGTTGGCCCATCCCCTTACCGGGACAGGGGCCAGCTCTGAAAAACTGTTTTTT
TRBV20-1	many	TRBJ2-5	TRBD1	13	CSARTGDRETQYF	TGCAGTGCTAGGACAGGGGATCGAGAGACCCAGTACTTC
TRBV3-1	few	TRBJ2-7	NA	16	CASSQDVAEQFYEQYF	TGTGCCAGCAGCCAAGATGTGGCAGAGCAGTTCTACGAGCAGTACTTC
TRBV12-3/TRBV12-4	few	TRBJ1-1	TRBD1	15	CASSTRQGERTEAFF	TGTGCCAGCAGTACCCGACAGGGTGAGAGAACTGAAGCTTTCTTT
TRBV7-3	NA	TRBJ2-7	TRBD2	20	CASSLRVNDGGALGYNEQYF	TGTGCCAGCAGCTTAAGGGTAAACGACGGGGGGGCCCTGGGGTACAATGAGCAGTACTTC
TRBV12-5	few	TRBJ1-1	NA	13	CASGLGPETEAFF	TGTGCTAGTGGTTTGGGACCGGAGACTGAAGCTTTCTTT
TRBV12-3/TRBV12-4	NA	TRBJ1-2	NA	15	CASSFLGGSLRGYTF	TGTGCCAGCAGTTTTTTGGGGGGGAGTCTTCGTGGCTACACCTTC
TRBV2	NA	TRBJ2-1	NA	14	CASSGGGLGDEQFF	TGTGCCTCAAGTGGGGGCGGGTTAGGGGATGAGCAGTTCTTC
TRBV25-1	few	TRBJ2-3	NA	14	CASSDGRDTDTQYF	TGTGCCAGCAGTGATGGCAGGGACACAGATACGCAGTATTTT
TRBV5-1	NA	TRBJ2-7	NA	17	CASSLVVGYNEGNEQYF	TGCGCCAGCAGCTTGGTCGTGGGCTATAATGAGGGGAATGAGCAGTACTTC
TRBV12-3/TRBV12-4	many	TRBJ1-1	NA	15	CASSPALAPNTEAFF	TGTGCCAGCAGTCCTGCTTTGGCTCCGAACACTGAAGCTTTCTTT
TRBV2	few	TRBJ1-2	NA	16	CASSGRVGHFVRGYTF	TGTGCCAGCAGTGGACGGGTAGGGCACTTCGTCAGGGGCTACACCTTC
TRBV4-2	NA	TRBJ1-2	NA	14	CASSAGSSNCGYTF	TGTGCCAGCAGTGCCGGGAGCTCTAACTGTGGCTACACCTTC
TRBV9	NA	TRBJ2-2	NA	16	CASSAWRSMNTGELFF	TGTGCCAGCAGCGCGTGGAGGTCGATGAACACCGGGGAGCTGTTTTTT
TRBV20-1	NA	TRBJ2-5	TRBD1	14	CSSDRGPEDNEQYF	TGCAGTTCAGACAGGGGGCCGGAGGACAATGAGCAGTACTTC
TRBV20-1	NA	TRBJ1-2	NA	14	CSAGQPGNDCGYTF	TGCAGTGCGGGCCAGCCAGGGAATGACTGTGGCTACACCTTC
TRBV13	few	TRBJ2-5	NA	14	CASSLGGRKETQYF	TGTGCCAGCAGCTTAGGTGGCAGAAAAGAGACCCAGTACTTC
TRBV5-1	NA	TRBJ2-1	NA	12	CASSLGWGEQFF	TGCGCCAGCAGCTTGGGCTGGGGTGAGCAGTTCTTC
TRBV5-1	NA	TRBJ2-3	NA	17	CASSPLTDHSSTDTQYF	TGCGCCAGCAGCCCACTAACGGACCACTCTAGCACAGATACGCAGTATTTT
TRBV5-1	NA	TRBJ1-2	NA	12	CASSLEDKVFTF	TGCGCCAGCAGCTTGGAGGACAAGGTGTTCACCTTC
TRBV28	NA	TRBJ1-1	NA	12	CASSSGRREAFF	TGTGCCAGCAGTTCCGGACGGCGTGAAGCTTTCTTT
TRBV12-3/TRBV12-4	NA	TRBJ2-1	NA	15	CASSGDKENYNEQFF	TGTGCCAGCAGTGGGGACAAGGAAAACTACAATGAGCAGTTCTTC
TRBV29-1	few	TRBJ2-1	TRBD1	15	CSVRNDRVHYNEQFF	TGCAGCGTTCGAAACGACAGGGTGCACTACAATGAGCAGTTCTTC
TRBV4-2	few	TRBJ1-5	TRBD1	15	CASSQDGTDNQPQHF	TGTGCCAGCAGCCAAGACGGGACAGACAATCAGCCCCAGCATTTT
TRBV4-1	NA	TRBJ1-2	NA	19	CASSQAHGRQTAFNYGYTF	TGCGCCAGCAGCCAAGCGCACGGCAGGCAGACCGCCTTTAACTATGGCTACACCTTC
TRBV9	NA	TRBJ2-5	NA	13	CASSVSGSETQYF	TGTGCCAGCAGCGTGTCAGGGAGTGAGACCCAGTACTTC
TRBV28	NA	TRBJ2-6	TRBD1	16	CASRTGGAAGANVLTF	TGTGCCAGCAGGACAGGGGGCGCAGCTGGGGCCAATGTCCTGACTTTC
TRBV7-9	NA	TRBJ2-7	NA	13	CASSLAWGNEQYF	TGTGCCAGCAGCTTAGCCTGGGGCAATGAGCAGTACTTC
TRBV5-1	NA	TRBJ2-2	NA	13	CASSFLEARELFF	TGCGCCAGCAGCTTTCTAGAGGCCAGGGAGCTGTTTTTT
TRBV20-1	NA	TRBJ1-6	NA	13	CSASETSDSPLHF	TGCAGTGCTAGTGAGACATCGGATTCACCCCTCCACTTT
TRBV11-1	NA	TRBJ1-2	NA	13	CASSATGTHGYTF	TGTGCCAGCAGCGCAACCGGGACCCATGGCTACACCTTC
TRBV6-5	NA	TRBJ1-2	NA	13	CASSYNRVYGYTF	TGTGCCAGCAGTTACAACCGGGTCTATGGCTACACCTTC